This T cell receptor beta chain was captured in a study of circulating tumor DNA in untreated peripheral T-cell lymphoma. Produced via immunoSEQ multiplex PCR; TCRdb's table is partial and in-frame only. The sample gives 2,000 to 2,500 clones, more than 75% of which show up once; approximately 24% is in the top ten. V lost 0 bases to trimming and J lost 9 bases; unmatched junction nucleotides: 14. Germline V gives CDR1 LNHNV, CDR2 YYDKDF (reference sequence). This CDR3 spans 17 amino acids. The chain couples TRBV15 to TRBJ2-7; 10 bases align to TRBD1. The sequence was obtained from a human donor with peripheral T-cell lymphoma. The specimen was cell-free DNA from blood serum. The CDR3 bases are TGTGCCACCAGCAGAGATGCCCCGGGACAGGGGTTAAACGGGCAGTACTTC. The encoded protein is CATSRDAPGQGLNGQYF.